These T cell receptor beta chains were read from a single sample in a study of Tregs in tolerant kidney transplant recipients. Profiling relied on immunoSEQ multiplex PCR, and the TCRdb table lists in-frame clones only, not all of them. The data hold approximately 17,000 clones, with 61% observed a single time. For these TCRs, the target antigens are not known. Sequencing was done on a sample of Tregs from blood cultured with allogeneic cells. The source is a human donor in good health. CDR3s include the opening cysteine and the closing phenylalanine or tryptophan. The D gene is left open where the match is weak. Rows may omit the clone size; those that give it use once, few, many or a size class.

D gene: TRBD2
J gene: TRBJ2-7
V gene: TRBV6-5
clone size: .
CDR3 protein: CASRTSPTYEQYF
CDR3 DNA: TGTGCCAGCAGGACTAGCCCAACCTACGAGCAGTACTTC

D gene: .
J gene: TRBJ1-6
V gene: TRBV5-4
clone size: .
CDR3 protein: CASSLPSSRRNSPLHF
CDR3 DNA: TGTGCCAGCAGCTTGCCTTCATCACGGAGGAATTCACCCCTCCACTTT

D gene: .
J gene: TRBJ2-3
V gene: TRBV5-1
clone size: .
CDR3 protein: CASSSQGLDTQYF
CDR3 DNA: TGCGCCAGCAGCTCCCAGGGTCTGGATACGCAGTATTTT

D gene: TRBD1
J gene: TRBJ1-1
V gene: TRBV11-2
clone size: few
CDR3 protein: CASSRQGNTEAFF
CDR3 DNA: TGTGCCAGCAGCCGACAGGGGAACACTGAAGCTTTCTTT

D gene: .
J gene: TRBJ1-2
V gene: TRBV2
clone size: medium-sized
CDR3 protein: CASSELGRLYGYTF
CDR3 DNA: TGTGCCAGCAGTGAACTAGGTCGACTATATGGCTACACCTTC

D gene: .
J gene: TRBJ2-7
V gene: TRBV6-1
clone size: .
CDR3 protein: CASSEGLGWHRVRYEQYF
CDR3 DNA: TGTGCCAGCAGTGAAGGATTAGGATGGCATCGGGTCCGTTACGAGCAGTACTTC

D gene: TRBD1
J gene: TRBJ2-7
V gene: TRBV6-1
clone size: medium-sized
CDR3 protein: CASPSRDRGSYEQYF
CDR3 DNA: TGTGCCAGCCCCAGTAGGGACAGGGGTTCCTACGAGCAGTACTTC

D gene: .
J gene: TRBJ2-1
V gene: TRBV6-5
clone size: .
CDR3 protein: CATAVQGNEQFF
CDR3 DNA: TGTGCCACCGCGGTACAGGGAAATGAGCAGTTCTTC

D gene: .
J gene: TRBJ2-3
V gene: TRBV7-3
clone size: .
CDR3 protein: CASRMWAGPTDTQYF
CDR3 DNA: TGTGCCAGCAGAATGTGGGCGGGACCCACAGATACGCAGTATTTT

D gene: .
J gene: TRBJ1-4
V gene: TRBV7-9
clone size: .
CDR3 protein: CASSPQQGLIEKLFF
CDR3 DNA: TGTGCCAGCAGCCCCCAACAGGGCCTGATCGAAAAACTGTTTTTT

D gene: .
J gene: TRBJ2-2
V gene: TRBV10-1
clone size: many
CDR3 protein: CAIEEQGSGLTGELFF
CDR3 DNA: TGCGCCATCGAAGAACAGGGTAGCGGACTCACCGGGGAGCTGTTTTTT

D gene: .
J gene: TRBJ1-1
V gene: TRBV29-1
clone size: .
CDR3 protein: CSVEALHKMNTEAFF
CDR3 DNA: TGCAGCGTTGAGGCTCTACATAAGATGAACACTGAAGCTTTCTTT

D gene: .
J gene: TRBJ2-3
V gene: TRBV18
clone size: .
CDR3 protein: CASSPPSASGDTQYF
CDR3 DNA: TGTGCCAGCTCACCACCGTCGGCTTCGGGGGATACGCAGTATTTT

D gene: TRBD1
J gene: TRBJ1-3
V gene: TRBV9
clone size: .
CDR3 protein: CASSPDRGSSGNTIYF
CDR3 DNA: TGTGCCAGCAGCCCGGACAGGGGCAGTTCTGGAAACACCATATATTTT

D gene: .
J gene: TRBJ2-2
V gene: TRBV5-1
clone size: .
CDR3 protein: CASSLVGAGPGELFF
CDR3 DNA: TGCGCCAGCAGCTTGGTCGGGGCGGGCCCCGGGGAGCTGTTTTTT

D gene: .
J gene: TRBJ2-1
V gene: TRBV18
clone size: .
CDR3 protein: CASSPTFGEGEQFF
CDR3 DNA: TGTGCCAGCTCACCAACGTTCGGCGAGGGTGAGCAGTTCTTC

D gene: .
J gene: TRBJ1-1
V gene: TRBV23-1
clone size: .
CDR3 protein: CASSQEDRQNTEAFF
CDR3 DNA: TGCGCCAGCAGTCAAGAAGACCGACAGAACACTGAAGCTTTCTTT

D gene: .
J gene: TRBJ2-3
V gene: TRBV5-6
clone size: .
CDR3 protein: CASSPAGWENTDTRYF
CDR3 DNA: TGTGCCAGCAGCCCGGCGGGATGGGAAAACACAGATACGCGGTATTTT

D gene: .
J gene: TRBJ2-7
V gene: TRBV15
clone size: .
CDR3 protein: CATSRDPGAYEQYF
CDR3 DNA: TGTGCCACCAGCAGAGACCCCGGGGCCTACGAGCAGTACTTC

D gene: .
J gene: TRBJ1-4
V gene: TRBV28
clone size: .
CDR3 protein: CASSADLTATNEKLFF
CDR3 DNA: TGTGCCAGCAGTGCCGATTTGACAGCCACTAATGAAAAACTGTTTTTT

D gene: TRBD2
J gene: TRBJ2-5
V gene: TRBV6-5
clone size: .
CDR3 protein: CASSHSLASKRRTQYF
CDR3 DNA: TGTGCCAGCAGTCACTCACTAGCGTCTAAAAGGAGAACCCAGTACTTC

D gene: .
J gene: TRBJ2-7
V gene: TRBV2
clone size: .
CDR3 protein: CASNAGLIYEQYF
CDR3 DNA: TGTGCCAGCAACGCAGGGCTAATCTACGAGCAGTACTTC

D gene: TRBD2
J gene: TRBJ2-1
V gene: TRBV7-2
clone size: once
CDR3 protein: CASSRLALEQFF
CDR3 DNA: TGTGCCAGCAGCCGACTAGCCCTTGAGCAGTTCTTC

D gene: .
J gene: TRBJ2-1
V gene: TRBV7-3
clone size: .
CDR3 protein: CASSPGPGHNEQFF
CDR3 DNA: TGTGCCAGCAGCCCGGGACCGGGACACAATGAGCAGTTCTTC

D gene: .
J gene: TRBJ1-1
V gene: TRBV30
clone size: .
CDR3 protein: CAWRTTWATEAFF
CDR3 DNA: TGTGCCTGGAGGACAACCTGGGCCACTGAAGCTTTCTTT

D gene: .
J gene: TRBJ1-1
V gene: TRBV6-6
clone size: .
CDR3 protein: CASGRVAEAFF
CDR3 DNA: TGTGCCAGTGGGAGGGTCGCTGAAGCTTTCTTT

D gene: .
J gene: TRBJ1-2
V gene: TRBV19
clone size: .
CDR3 protein: CASSMGSHYGYTF
CDR3 DNA: TGTGCCAGTAGTATGGGATCCCACTATGGCTACACCTTC

D gene: .
J gene: TRBJ2-2
V gene: TRBV6-5
clone size: .
CDR3 protein: CASSYGTLNTGELFF
CDR3 DNA: TGTGCCAGCAGTTACGGGACCTTAAACACCGGGGAGCTGTTTTTT

D gene: .
J gene: TRBJ2-1
V gene: TRBV4-3
clone size: .
CDR3 protein: CASSQEGLSYNEQFF
CDR3 DNA: TGCGCCAGCAGCCAAGAAGGGCTTTCCTACAATGAGCAGTTCTTC

D gene: .
J gene: TRBJ2-3
V gene: TRBV4-2
clone size: .
CDR3 protein: CASSHSGSTDTQYF
CDR3 DNA: TGTGCCAGCAGCCATAGCGGTAGCACAGATACGCAGTATTTT

D gene: .
J gene: TRBJ1-1
V gene: TRBV5-1
clone size: .
CDR3 protein: CASSLGGASAEAFF
CDR3 DNA: TGCGCCAGCAGCTTGGGGGGAGCCTCGGCTGAAGCTTTCTTT